This T cell receptor beta chain was sequenced in a study of blood T cells in healthy people across ages. Study information: Template switching picked up about one barcoded beta molecule for each two T cells.

Sample-barcoded 5' priming and a J-beta primer mix drove a second PCR of roughly 6 to 12 cycles. Through a template-switch adaptor with 12 random nucleotides, each cDNA molecule received a tag. TCRdb reanalysed the 5' RACE reads using MiXCR and keeps one entry per CDR3 protein. Among approximately 800,000 distinct CDR3 sequences, roughly 34% were seen once, and the ten largest hold 10% to 15%. V shed 5 bases, J shed 8 bases, and the junction held 11 bases outside the gene matches. The CDR3 sequence is 15 residues long. The germline gives CDR1 SGHNT, CDR2 YENEEA. This sequence joins TRBV11-3 and TRBJ1-2, with TRBD1 matching 10 bases. Sequencing used blood. The TCR originated in a man between 18 and 29 years old in good health. The CDR3 DNA is TGTGCCAGCAGCCATAATGGGACAGGGGATTACGGCTACACCTTC. It codes for CASSHNGTGDYGYTF. The full variable domain, in which reference TRBV11-3 and TRBJ1-2 provide the parts outside the CDR3, is EAGVVQSPRYKIIEKKQPVAFWCNPISGHNTLYWYLQNLGQGPELLIRYENEEAVDDSQLPKDRFSAERLKGVDSTLKIQPAELGDSAVYLCASSHNGTGDYGYTFGSGTRLTVV.